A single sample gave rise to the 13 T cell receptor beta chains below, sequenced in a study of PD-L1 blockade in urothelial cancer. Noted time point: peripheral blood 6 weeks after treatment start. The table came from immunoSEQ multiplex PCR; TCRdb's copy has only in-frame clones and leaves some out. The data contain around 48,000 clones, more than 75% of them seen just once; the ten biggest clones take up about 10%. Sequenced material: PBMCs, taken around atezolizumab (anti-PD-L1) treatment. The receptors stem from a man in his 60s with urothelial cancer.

The CDR3 is CASSEPSREAEKLFF. The DNA of the CDR3 is TGTGCCAGCAGTGAACCTTCACGGGAGGCTGAAAAACTGTTTTTT. The chain recombines TRBV2 with TRBJ1-4; D is unclear. V was pared by 2 bases and J by 7 bases, with 14 bases between. The length of the CDR3 is 15 residues. Germline loops: CDR1 SNHLY, CDR2 FYNNEI.

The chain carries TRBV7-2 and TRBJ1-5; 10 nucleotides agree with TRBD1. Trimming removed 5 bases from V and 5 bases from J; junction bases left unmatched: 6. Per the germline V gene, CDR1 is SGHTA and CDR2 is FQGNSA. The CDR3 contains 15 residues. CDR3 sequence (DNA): TGTGCCAGCAGCCCACGGACAGGGGGGGATCAGCCCCAGCATTTT. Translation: CASSPRTGGDQPQHF.

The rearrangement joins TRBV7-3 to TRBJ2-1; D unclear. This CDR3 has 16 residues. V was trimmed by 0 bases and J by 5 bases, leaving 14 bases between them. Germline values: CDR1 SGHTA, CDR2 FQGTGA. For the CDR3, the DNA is TGTGCCAGCAGCTTAACCGGCGGAGTACGAAACAATGAGCAGTTCTTC. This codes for CASSLTGGVRNNEQFF.

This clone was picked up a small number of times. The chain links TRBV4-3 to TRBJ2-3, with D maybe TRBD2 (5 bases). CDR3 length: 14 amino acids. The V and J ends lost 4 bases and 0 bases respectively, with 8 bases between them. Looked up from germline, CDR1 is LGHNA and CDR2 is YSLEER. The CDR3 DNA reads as TGCGCCAGCAGCCGACTACCAAGCACAGATACGCAGTATTTT. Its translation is CASSRLPSTDTQYF.

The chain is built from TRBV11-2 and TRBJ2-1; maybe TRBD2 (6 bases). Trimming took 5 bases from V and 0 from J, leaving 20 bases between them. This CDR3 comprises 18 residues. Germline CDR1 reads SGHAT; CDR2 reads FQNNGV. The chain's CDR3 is CASSLGRGRRSSYNEQFF. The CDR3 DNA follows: TGTGCCAGCAGCCTAGGGCGGGGAAGACGGAGCTCCTACAATGAGCAGTTCTTC.

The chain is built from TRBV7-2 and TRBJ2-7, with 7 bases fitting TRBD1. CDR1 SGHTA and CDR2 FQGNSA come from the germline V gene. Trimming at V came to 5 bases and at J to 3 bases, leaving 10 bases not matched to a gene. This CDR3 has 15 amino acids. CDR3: CASSPRDSGLYEQYF. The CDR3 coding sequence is TGTGCCAGCAGCCCCCGGGACAGTGGGCTCTACGAGCAGTACTTC.

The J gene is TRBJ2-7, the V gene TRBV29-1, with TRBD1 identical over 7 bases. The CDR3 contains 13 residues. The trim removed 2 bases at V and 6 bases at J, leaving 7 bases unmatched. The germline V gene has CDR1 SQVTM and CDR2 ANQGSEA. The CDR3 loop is CSVESRGSGEQYF. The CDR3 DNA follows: TGCAGCGTTGAAAGCAGGGGGTCTGGCGAGCAGTACTTC.

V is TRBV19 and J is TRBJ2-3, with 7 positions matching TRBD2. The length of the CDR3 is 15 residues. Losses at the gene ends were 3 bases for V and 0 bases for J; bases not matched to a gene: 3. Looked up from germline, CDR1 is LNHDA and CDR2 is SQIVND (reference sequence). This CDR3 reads CASSMLRGSTDTQYF. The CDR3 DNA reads TGTGCCAGTAGTATGTTGCGGGGGAGCACAGATACGCAGTATTTT.

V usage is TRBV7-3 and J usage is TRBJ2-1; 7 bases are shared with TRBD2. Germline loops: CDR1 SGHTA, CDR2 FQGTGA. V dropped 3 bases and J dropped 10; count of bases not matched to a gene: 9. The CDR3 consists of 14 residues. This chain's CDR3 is CASSFGLGSREQFF. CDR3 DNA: TGTGCCAGCAGCTTCGGACTAGGATCCCGCGAGCAGTTCTTC.

Written as DNA, the CDR3 is TGTGCCACCAGCAGAGAGGCGGGCTACTCTGGAAACACCATATATTTT. It is translated as CATSREAGYSGNTIYF. The chain joins TRBV15 to TRBJ1-3; D ambiguous. The CDR3 contains 16 residues. The V end was cut by 0 bases, the J end by 0 bases, with 9 bases between. CDR1 is LNHNV, CDR2 YYDKDF, per germline (reference sequence).

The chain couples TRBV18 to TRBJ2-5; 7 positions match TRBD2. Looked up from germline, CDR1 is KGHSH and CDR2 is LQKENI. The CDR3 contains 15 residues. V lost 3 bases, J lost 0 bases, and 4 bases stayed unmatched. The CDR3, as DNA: TGTGCCAGCTCACCCCGGGGAGGGGACCAAGAGACCCAGTACTTC. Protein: CASSPRGGDQETQYF. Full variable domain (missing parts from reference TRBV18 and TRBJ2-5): NAGVMQNPRHLVRRRGQEARLRCSPMKGHSHVYWYRQLPEEGLKFMVYLQKENIIDESGMPKERFSAEFPKEGPSILRIQQVVRGDSAAYFCASSPRGGDQETQYFGPGTRLLVL.

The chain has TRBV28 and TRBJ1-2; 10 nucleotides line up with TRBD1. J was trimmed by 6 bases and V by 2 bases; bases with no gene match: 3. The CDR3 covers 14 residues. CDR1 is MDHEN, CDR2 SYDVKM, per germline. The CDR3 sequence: CASSLGDRGNGYTF. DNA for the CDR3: TGTGCCAGCAGTTTAGGGGACAGGGGAAATGGCTACACCTTC.

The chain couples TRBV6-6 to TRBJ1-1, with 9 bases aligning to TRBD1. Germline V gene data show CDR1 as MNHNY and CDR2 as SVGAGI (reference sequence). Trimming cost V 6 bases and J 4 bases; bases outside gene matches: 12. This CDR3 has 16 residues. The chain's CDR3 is CASRLTAGTGITEAFF. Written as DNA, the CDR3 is TGTGCCAGCAGACTCACGGCCGGGACAGGGATCACTGAAGCTTTCTTT.